This note documents a single T cell receptor (beta chain) sequence. This entry belongs to a study of blood T cell repertoires in COVID-19. Overall study context: COVID-19 samples collected from the United States, Italy and Spain covered acute and convalescent phases. T cells, B-cell-depleted T cells, or PBMCs provided the cDNA or gDNA that served as material.

The CDR3 covers 16 residues. The germline gives CDR1 SQVTM, CDR2 ANQGSEA. V trimming: 7 bases; J trimming: 1 base; junction bases outside the gene matches: 5. Original methodology: From reference gene primer amplification, estimates of nucleated cell counts were derived. The table came from immunoSEQ multiplex PCR; TCRdb's copy has only in-frame clones and leaves some out. The V and J calls and the clone size are those of that table, but D and trimming were determined from the DNA. Of fewer than 25,000 clones listed, around 90% were seen once; the top ten hold 6% to 6.5%. This clonotype originated in a woman over 75 with active COVID-19. The chain is built from TRBV29-1 and TRBJ2-3; TRBD2 agrees at 16 bases. The sample comprised peripheral blood. In DNA form, the CDR3 reads TGCAGCGGCGGGACTAGCGGGAGGGGGGGCACAGATACGCAGTATTTT. Translation gives CSGGTSGRGGTDTQYF.